The TCR beta chain under discussion was sequenced for a study of OX40 agonist ivuxolimab in advanced cancers. Overall study context: Three individuals attained partial responses, comprising one hepatocellular carcinoma case and two cutaneous melanoma cases.

Generated by immunoSEQ multiplex PCR, the TCRdb table keeps only in-frame clones and is missing some. The sample consists of 74,000 or so clones, about 85% of them appearing once. This clone came up a few times. Germline V lookup: CDR1 MGHDK, CDR2 SYGVNS. The V end was cut by 6 bases, the J end by 5 bases, with 16 bases between. The CDR3 is 14 amino acids. This sequence was found in an adult with an advanced solid tumor such as melanoma, head and neck, liver or kidney cancer. This chain joins TRBV25-1 and TRBJ1-2; D ambiguous. Sequencing used CD4+ or CD8+ T cells sorted from blood, obtained in a trial of the OX40 agonist ivuxolimab. The CDR3 protein is CASSEEVGGYGYTF. The CDR3, as DNA: TGTGCCAGCAGCGAAGAGGTCGGAGGGTATGGCTACACCTTC.